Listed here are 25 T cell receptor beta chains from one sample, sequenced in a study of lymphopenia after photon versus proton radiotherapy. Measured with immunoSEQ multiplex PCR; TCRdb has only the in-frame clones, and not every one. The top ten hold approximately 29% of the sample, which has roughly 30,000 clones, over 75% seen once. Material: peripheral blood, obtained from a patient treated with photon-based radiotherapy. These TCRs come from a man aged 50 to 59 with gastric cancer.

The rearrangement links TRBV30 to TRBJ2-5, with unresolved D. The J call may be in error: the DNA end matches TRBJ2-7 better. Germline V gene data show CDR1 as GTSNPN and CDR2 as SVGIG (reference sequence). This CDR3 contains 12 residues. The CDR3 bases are TGTGCCTGGAGTGTCTTTTACTACGAGCAGTACTTC. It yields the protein CAWSVFYYEQYF.

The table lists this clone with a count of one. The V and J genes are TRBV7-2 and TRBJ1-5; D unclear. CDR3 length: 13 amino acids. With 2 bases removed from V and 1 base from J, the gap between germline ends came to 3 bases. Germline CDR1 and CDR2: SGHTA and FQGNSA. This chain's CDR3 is CASSLWSNQPQHF. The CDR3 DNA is TGTGCCAGCAGCTTATGGAGCAATCAGCCCCAGCATTTT.

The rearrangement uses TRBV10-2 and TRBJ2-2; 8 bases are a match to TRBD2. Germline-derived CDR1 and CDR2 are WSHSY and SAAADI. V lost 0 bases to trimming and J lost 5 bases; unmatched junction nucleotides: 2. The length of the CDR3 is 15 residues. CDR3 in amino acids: CASSESGGVTGELFF. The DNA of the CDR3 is TGCGCCAGCAGTGAGTCCGGGGGGGTGACCGGGGAGCTGTTTTTT.

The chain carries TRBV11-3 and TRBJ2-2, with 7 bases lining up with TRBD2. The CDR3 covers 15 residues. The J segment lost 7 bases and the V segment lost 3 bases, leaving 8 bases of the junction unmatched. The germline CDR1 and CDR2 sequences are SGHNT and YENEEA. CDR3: CASSFEGEGYGELFF. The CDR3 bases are TGTGCCAGCAGCTTCGAAGGGGAGGGGTACGGGGAGCTGTTTTTT.

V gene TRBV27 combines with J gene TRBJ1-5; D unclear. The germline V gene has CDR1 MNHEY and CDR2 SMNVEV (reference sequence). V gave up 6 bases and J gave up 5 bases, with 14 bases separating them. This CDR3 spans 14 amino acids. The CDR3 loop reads CASREGYGDQPQHF. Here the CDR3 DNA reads TGTGCCAGCAGAGAAGGGTATGGAGATCAGCCCCAGCATTTT.

CDR3 protein: CASREDVSYEQYF. The CDR3 DNA follows: TGTGCCAGCAGGGAAGACGTCTCCTACGAGCAGTACTTC. The chain recombines TRBV27 with TRBJ2-7; no reliable D call. The CDR3 covers 13 residues. The germline gives CDR1 MNHEY, CDR2 SMNVEV (reference sequence). Trimming removed 6 bases from V and 0 bases from J, with 9 bases in between.

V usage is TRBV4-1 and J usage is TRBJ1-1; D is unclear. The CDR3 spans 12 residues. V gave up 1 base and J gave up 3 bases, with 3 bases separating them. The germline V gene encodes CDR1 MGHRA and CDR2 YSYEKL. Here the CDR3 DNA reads TGCGCCAGCAGCCAAGCGGACACTGAAGCTTTCTTT. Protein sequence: CASSQADTEAFF.

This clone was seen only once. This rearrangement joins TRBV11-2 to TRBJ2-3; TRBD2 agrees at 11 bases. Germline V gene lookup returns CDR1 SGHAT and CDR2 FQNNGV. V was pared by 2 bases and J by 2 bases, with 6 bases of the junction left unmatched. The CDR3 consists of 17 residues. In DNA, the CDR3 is TGTGCCAGCAGCTTAAGACTAGCGGGGTCGAACACAGATACGCAGTATTTT. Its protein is CASSLRLAGSNTDTQYF.

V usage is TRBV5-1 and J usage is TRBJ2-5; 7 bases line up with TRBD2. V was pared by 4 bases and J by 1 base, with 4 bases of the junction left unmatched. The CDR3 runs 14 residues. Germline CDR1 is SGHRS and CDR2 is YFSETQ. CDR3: CASSTGRGQETQYF. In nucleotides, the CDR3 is TGCGCCAGCAGCACGGGGAGGGGCCAAGAGACCCAGTACTTC.

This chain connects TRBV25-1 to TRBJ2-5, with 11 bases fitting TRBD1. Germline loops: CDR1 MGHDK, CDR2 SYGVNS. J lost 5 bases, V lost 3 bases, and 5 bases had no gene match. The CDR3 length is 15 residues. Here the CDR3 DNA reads TGTGCCAGCAGTGATCTGGACAGGGGGCGCGAGACCCAGTACTTC. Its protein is CASSDLDRGRETQYF.

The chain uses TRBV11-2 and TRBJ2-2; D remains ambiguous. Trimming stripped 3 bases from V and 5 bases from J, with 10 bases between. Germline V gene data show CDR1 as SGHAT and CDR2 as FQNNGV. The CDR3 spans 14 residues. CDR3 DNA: TGTGCCAGCAGCTTTATAGGGTTAACCGGGGAGCTGTTTTTT. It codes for CASSFIGLTGELFF.

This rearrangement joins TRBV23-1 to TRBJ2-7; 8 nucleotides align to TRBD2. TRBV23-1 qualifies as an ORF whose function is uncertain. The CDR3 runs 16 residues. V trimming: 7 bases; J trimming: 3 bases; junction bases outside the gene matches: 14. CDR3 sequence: CASTSRAASGFYEQYV. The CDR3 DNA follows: TGCGCCAGCACTTCAAGGGCCGCTAGCGGGTTCTACGAGCAGTACGTC.

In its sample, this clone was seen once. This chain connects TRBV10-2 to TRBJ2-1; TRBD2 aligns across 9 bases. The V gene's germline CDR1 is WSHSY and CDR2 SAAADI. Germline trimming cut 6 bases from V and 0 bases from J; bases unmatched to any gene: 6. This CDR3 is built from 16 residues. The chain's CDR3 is CASRDSGGSSYNEQFF. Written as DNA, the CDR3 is TGCGCCAGCAGGGATAGCGGGGGAAGCTCCTACAATGAGCAGTTCTTC.

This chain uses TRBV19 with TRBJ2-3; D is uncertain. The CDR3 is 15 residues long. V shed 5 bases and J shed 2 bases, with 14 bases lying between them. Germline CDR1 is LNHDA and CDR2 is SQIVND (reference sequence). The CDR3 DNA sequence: TGTGCCAGTAGTGATCCGGGCCTTTACACAGATACGCAGTATTTT. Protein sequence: CASSDPGLYTDTQYF. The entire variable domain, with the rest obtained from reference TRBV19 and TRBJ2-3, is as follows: DGGITQSPKYLFRKEGQNVTLSCEQNLNHDAMYWYRQDPGQGLRLIYYSQIVNDFQKGDIAEGYSVSREKKESFPLTVTSAQKNPTAFYLCASSDPGLYTDTQYFGPGTRLTVL.

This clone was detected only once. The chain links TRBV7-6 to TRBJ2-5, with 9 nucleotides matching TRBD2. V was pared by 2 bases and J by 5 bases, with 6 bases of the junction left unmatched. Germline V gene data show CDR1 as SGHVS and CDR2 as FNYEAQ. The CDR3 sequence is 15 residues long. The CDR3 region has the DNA TGTGCCAGCAGCTTAAAGCGGGGGGAGATGGAGACCCAGTACTTC. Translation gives CASSLKRGEMETQYF. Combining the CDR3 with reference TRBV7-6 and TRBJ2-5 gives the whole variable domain GAGVSQSPRYKVTKRGQDVALRCDPISGHVSLYWYRQALGQGPEFLTYFNYEAQQDKSGLPNDRFSAERPEGSISTLTIQRTEQRDSAMYRCASSLKRGEMETQYFGPGTRLLVL.

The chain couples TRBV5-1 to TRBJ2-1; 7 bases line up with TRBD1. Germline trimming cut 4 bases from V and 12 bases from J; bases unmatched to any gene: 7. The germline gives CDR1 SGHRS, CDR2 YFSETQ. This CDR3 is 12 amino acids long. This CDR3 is CASSRQGEGQFF. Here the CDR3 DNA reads TGCGCCAGCAGCAGACAGGGTGAGGGGCAGTTCTTC.

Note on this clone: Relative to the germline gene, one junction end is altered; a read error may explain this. CDR3 bases: TGTGCCAACAGTTCGAGGGGGCGGGGCACCGGGGAGCTGTTTTTT. It yields the protein CANSSRGRGTGELFF. V gene TRBV27 combines with J gene TRBJ2-2, with D possibly TRBD1 on 7 matching bases. CDR1 is MNHEY, CDR2 SMNVEV, per germline (reference sequence). The CDR3 spans 15 residues.

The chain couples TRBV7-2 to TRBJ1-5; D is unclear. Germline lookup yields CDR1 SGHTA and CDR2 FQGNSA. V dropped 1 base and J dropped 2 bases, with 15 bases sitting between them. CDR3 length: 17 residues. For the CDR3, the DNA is TGTGCCAGCAGCTTAGTGGCAGGTATGGCGCGCAATCAGCCCCAGCATTTT. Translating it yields CASSLVAGMARNQPQHF.

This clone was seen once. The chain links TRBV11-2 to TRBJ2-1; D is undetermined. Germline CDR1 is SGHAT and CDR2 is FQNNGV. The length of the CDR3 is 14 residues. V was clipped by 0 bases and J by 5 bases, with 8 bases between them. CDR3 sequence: CASSLDYRNNEQFF. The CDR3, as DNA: TGTGCCAGCAGCTTAGATTACAGAAACAATGAGCAGTTCTTC. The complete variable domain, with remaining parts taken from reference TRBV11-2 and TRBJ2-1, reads EAGVAQSPRYKIIEKRQSVAFWCNPISGHATLYWYQQILGQGPKLLIQFQNNGVVDDSQLPKDRFSAERLKGVDSTLKIQPAKLEDSAVYLCASSLDYRNNEQFFGPGTRLTVL.

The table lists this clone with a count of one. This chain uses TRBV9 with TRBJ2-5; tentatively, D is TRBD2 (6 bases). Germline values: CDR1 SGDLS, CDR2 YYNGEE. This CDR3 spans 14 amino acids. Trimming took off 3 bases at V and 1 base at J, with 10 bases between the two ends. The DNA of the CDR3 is TGTGCCAGCAGCGACCGGGACTTCCAAGAGACCCAGTACTTC. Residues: CASSDRDFQETQYF.

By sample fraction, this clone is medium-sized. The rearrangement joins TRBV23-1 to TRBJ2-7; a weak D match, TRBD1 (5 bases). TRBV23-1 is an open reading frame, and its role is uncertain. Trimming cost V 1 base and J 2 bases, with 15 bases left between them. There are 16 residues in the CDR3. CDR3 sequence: CASSQWGTGKAYEQYF. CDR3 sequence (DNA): TGCGCCAGCAGTCAATGGGGTACAGGAAAAGCCTACGAGCAGTACTTC.

The CDR3 here is CASSDRGRNEQFF. The DNA of the CDR3 is TGTGCCAGCAGTGACAGGGGGCGGAATGAGCAGTTCTTC. This chain uses TRBV2 with TRBJ2-1; 8 bases align to TRBD1. The germline V gene has CDR1 SNHLY and CDR2 FYNNEI. CDR3 size: 13 residues. Trimming at V came to 3 bases and at J to 7 bases, leaving 2 bases not matched to a gene.

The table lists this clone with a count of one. The CDR3 spells CAAHGGGVDTQYF. The CDR3, as DNA: TGTGCCGCCCATGGAGGGGGCGTAGATACGCAGTATTTT. The chain uses TRBV10-3 and TRBJ2-3; a weak D match, TRBD1 (7 bases). This CDR3 is 13 amino acids long. The germline V and J ends were trimmed by 11 bases and 5 bases, with 17 bases remaining between them. Germline CDR1 ENHRY, CDR2 SYGVKD.

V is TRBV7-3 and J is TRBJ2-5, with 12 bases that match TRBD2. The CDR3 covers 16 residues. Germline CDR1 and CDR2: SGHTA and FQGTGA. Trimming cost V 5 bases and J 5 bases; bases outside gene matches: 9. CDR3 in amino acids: CASSHGLAGTGETQYF. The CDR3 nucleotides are TGTGCCAGCAGCCATGGACTAGCGGGAACCGGGGAGACCCAGTACTTC.

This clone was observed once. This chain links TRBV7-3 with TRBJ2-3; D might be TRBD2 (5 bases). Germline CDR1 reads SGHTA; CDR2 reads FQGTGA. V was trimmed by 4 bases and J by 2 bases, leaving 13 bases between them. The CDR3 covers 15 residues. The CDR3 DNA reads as TGTGCCAGCAGCTCCCGGGGAGATAACACAGATACGCAGTATTTT. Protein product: CASSSRGDNTDTQYF.